The clone carrying this TCR beta chain was seen a few times. The data derive from a study of cytomegalovirus exposure and HLA in healthy donors. PCR used 60 Vbeta primers and 13 Jbeta primers. Sequenced by immunoSEQ multiplex PCR; TCRdb stores in-frame clones only, minus some. This sample yields about 130,000 clones, of which roughly 70% are seen a single time; roughly 2% belongs to the top ten. V lost 4 bases and J lost 4, with 5 bases in between. This CDR3 spans 11 amino acids. Germline V gene data show CDR1 as SQVTM and CDR2 as ANQGSEA. The chain joins TRBV29-1 to TRBJ2-1, with D hard to call. Sequences were obtained from PBMCs. The source is a woman aged 40-49 years in good health and CMV-seropositive. The CDR3 nucleotides are TGCAGCGTTGCCCCTTACAATGAGCAGTTCTTC. Amino acid sequence: CSVAPYNEQFF.